This TCR beta chain was identified in a study of cytotoxic CD8 clonotypes in ibrutinib-treated CLL. General observations from the study: Circulating CD8+ T-cell counts were tracked by baseline clonality, which exceeded that of age-matched healthy donors.

Generated by immunoSEQ multiplex PCR, the TCRdb table keeps only in-frame clones and is missing some. The table records some 61,000 clones, roughly two thirds of them present only once. The V gene lost 1 base and the J gene lost 6 bases, with 8 bases spanning the gap. CDR1 is SGHRS and CDR2 is YFSETQ in the germline V gene. The CDR3 runs to 14 residues. This clone was recorded a few times. Its antigen is undetermined. From cryopreserved PBMCs came approximately 1.9 micrograms of genomic DNA used for TCR beta libraries. The receptor's source is a human donor with chronic lymphocytic leukemia. The chain uses TRBV5-1 and TRBJ1-6; D might be TRBD1 (6 bases). The specimen was PBMCs, collected after 12 months of ibrutinib treatment. The DNA for the CDR3 is TGCGCCAGCAGCTTGCGGGACATTAATTCACCCCTCCACTTT. Translating it yields CASSLRDINSPLHF.